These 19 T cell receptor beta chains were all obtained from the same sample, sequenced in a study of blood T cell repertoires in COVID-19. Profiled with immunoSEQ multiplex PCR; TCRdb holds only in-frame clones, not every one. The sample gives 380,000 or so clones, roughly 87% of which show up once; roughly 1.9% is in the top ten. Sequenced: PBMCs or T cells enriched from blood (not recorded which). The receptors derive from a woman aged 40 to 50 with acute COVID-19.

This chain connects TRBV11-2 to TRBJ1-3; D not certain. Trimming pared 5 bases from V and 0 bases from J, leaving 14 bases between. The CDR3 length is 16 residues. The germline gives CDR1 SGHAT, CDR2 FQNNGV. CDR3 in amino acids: CASSQTDTSSGNTIYF. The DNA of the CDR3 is TGTGCCAGCAGCCAAACCGATACGAGCTCTGGAAACACCATATATTTT.

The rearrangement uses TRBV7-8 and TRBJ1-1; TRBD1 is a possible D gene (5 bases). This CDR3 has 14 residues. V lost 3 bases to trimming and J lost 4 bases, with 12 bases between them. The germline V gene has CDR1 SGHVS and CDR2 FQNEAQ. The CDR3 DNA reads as TGTGCCAGCAGCTTTGCGGGGGAGGGCACTGAAGCTTTCTTT. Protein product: CASSFAGEGTEAFF.

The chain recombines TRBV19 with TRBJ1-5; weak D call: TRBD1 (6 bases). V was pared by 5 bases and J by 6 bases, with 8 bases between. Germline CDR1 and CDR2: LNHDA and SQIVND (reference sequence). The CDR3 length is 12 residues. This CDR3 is CASSVRGQPQHF. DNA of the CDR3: TGTGCCAGTAGTGTCAGGGGTCAGCCCCAGCATTTT.

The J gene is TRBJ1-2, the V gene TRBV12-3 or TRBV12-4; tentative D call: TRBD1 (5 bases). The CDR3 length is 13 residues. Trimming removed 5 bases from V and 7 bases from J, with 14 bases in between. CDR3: CASSLTVQLGYTF. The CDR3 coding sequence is TGTGCCAGCAGTCTGACAGTTCAACTTGGCTACACCTTC.

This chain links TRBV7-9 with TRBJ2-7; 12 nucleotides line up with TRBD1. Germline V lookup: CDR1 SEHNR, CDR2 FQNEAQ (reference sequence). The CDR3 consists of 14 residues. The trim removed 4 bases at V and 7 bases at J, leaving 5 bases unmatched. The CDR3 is CASSSGTGGWEQYF. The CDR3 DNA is TGTGCCAGCAGCTCCGGGACAGGGGGCTGGGAGCAGTACTTC.

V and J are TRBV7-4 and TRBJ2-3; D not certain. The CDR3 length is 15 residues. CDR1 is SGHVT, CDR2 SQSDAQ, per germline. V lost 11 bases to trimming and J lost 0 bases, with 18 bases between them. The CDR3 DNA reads TGTGCCTGCTTTATTCGGTTAGTTAGCACAGATACGCAGTATTTT. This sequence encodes CACFIRLVSTDTQYF.

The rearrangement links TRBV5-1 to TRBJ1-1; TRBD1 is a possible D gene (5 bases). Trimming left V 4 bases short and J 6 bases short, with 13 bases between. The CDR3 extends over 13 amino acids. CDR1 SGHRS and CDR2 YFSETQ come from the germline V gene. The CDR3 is CASSIDRGAEAFF. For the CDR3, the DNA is TGCGCCAGCAGCATAGACAGAGGCGCTGAAGCTTTCTTT.

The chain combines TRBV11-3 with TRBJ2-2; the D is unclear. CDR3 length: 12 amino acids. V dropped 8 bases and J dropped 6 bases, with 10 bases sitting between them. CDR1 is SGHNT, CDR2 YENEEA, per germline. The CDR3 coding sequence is TGTGCCAGCTCAACAAATGCCGGGGAGCTGTTTTTT. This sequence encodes CASSTNAGELFF.

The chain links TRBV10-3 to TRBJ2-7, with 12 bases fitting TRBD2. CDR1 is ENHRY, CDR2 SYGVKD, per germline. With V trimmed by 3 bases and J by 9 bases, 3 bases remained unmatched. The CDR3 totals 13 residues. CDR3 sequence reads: CAISDLLAGGQYF. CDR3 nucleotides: TGTGCCATCAGTGACTTACTAGCGGGGGGGCAGTACTTC.

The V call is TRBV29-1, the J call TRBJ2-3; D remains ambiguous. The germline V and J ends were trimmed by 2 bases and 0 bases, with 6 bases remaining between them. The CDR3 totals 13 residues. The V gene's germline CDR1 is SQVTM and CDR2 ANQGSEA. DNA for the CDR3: TGCAGCGTTGAACCTTCTAGCACAGATACGCAGTATTTT. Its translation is CSVEPSSTDTQYF.

CDR3 region: CASSQVKGVSTDTQYF. The CDR3, as DNA: TGTGCCAGCAGCCAAGTCAAGGGGGTTAGCACAGATACGCAGTATTTT. The J gene is TRBJ2-3, the V gene TRBV3-1 (or the pseudogene TRBV3-2); D might be TRBD1 (6 bases). The V gene lost 1 base and the J gene lost 0 bases, with 11 bases spanning the gap. This CDR3 is 16 amino acids long. CDR1 is LGHDT, CDR2 YNNKEL, per germline (reference sequence).

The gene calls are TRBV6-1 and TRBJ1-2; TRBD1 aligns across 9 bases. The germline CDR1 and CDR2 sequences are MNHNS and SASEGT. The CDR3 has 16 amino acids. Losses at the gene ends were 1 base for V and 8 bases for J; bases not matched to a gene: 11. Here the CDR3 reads CASSEGGTGPFRGYTF. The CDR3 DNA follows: TGTGCCAGCAGTGAAGGCGGGACAGGGCCATTCAGGGGCTACACCTTC.

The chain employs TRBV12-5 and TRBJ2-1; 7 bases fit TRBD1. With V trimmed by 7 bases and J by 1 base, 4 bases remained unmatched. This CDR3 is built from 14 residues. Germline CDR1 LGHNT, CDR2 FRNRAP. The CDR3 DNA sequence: TGTGCTAGTGCCACAGGGGTGTCCTACAATGAGCAGTTCTTC. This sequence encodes CASATGVSYNEQFF.

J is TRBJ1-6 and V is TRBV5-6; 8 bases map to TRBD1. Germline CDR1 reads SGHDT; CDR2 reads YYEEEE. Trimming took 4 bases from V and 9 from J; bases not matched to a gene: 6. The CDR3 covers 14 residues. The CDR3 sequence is CASSLQGVGSPLHF. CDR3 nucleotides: TGTGCCAGCAGCCTACAGGGGGTCGGTTCACCCCTCCACTTT.

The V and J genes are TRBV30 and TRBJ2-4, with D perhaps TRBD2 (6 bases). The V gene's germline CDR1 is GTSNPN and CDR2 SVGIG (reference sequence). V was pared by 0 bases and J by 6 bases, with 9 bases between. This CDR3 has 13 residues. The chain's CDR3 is CAWSVGDLNIQYF. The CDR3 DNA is TGTGCCTGGAGTGTAGGGGACTTAAACATTCAGTACTTC.

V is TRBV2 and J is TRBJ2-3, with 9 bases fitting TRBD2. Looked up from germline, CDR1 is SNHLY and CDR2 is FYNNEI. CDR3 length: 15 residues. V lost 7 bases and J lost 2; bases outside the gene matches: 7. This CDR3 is CASTVERGATDTQYF. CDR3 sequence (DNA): TGTGCCAGCACCGTAGAGCGGGGGGCCACAGATACGCAGTATTTT.

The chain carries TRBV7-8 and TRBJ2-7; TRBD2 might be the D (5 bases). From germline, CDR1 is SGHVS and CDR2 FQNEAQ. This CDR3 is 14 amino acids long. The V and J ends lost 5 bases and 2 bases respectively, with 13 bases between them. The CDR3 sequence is CASSPQDWTYEQYF. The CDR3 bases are TGTGCCAGCAGCCCTCAGGACTGGACCTACGAGCAGTACTTC.

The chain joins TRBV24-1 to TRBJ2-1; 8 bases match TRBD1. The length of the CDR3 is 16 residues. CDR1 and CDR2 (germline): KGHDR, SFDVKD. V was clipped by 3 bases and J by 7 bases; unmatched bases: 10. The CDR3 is CATSDIDRGLGNEQFF. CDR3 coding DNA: TGTGCCACCAGTGATATAGACAGGGGTTTGGGTAATGAGCAGTTCTTC.

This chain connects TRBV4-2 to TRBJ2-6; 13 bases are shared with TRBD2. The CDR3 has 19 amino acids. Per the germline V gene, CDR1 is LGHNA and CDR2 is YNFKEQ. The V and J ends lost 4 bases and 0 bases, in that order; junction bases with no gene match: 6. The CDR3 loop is CASSPGLAGVSSGANVLTF. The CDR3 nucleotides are TGTGCCAGCAGCCCTGGACTAGCGGGGGTTTCCTCTGGGGCCAACGTCCTGACTTTC.